This passage covers 21 T cell receptor beta chains from one sample sequenced in a study of cytomegalovirus exposure and HLA in healthy donors. PCR involved 60 Vbeta and 13 Jbeta primers. Assay used: immunoSEQ multiplex PCR; TCRdb lists only in-frame clones, some missing. The sample consists of 120,000 or so clones, around four fifths of them appearing once. Sequenced material: PBMCs. Source of these receptors: a human donor in good health.

The chain has TRBV6-5 and TRBJ1-1; no clear D. Deletions cut 7 bases from V and 4 bases from J, with 7 bases between. This CDR3 contains 11 residues. The germline V gene has CDR1 MNHEY and CDR2 SVGAGI. The CDR3 is CASKRATEAFF. The CDR3 DNA reads as TGTGCCAGCAAGAGGGCCACTGAAGCTTTCTTT.

This CDR3 reads CASSPIQGNTGELFF. CDR3 nucleotides: TGTGCCAGCAGTCCTATACAGGGGAACACCGGGGAGCTGTTTTTT. The chain has TRBV6-6 and TRBJ2-2; D may be TRBD1 (6 bases). The CDR3 extends over 15 amino acids. The germline V gene has CDR1 MNHNY and CDR2 SVGAGI (reference sequence). Trimming left V 5 bases short and J 1 base short, with 11 bases between.

V usage is TRBV9 and J usage is TRBJ2-7, with 8 bases matching TRBD2. V shed 4 bases and J 5 bases; nucleotides not matched to a gene: 8. The germline V gene has CDR1 SGDLS and CDR2 YYNGEE. The length of the CDR3 is 14 residues. The CDR3 spells CASSPRGGKNEQYF. The DNA of the CDR3 is TGTGCCAGCAGCCCCCGGGGGGGGAAAAACGAGCAGTACTTC.

This clone was observed a single time. The chain couples TRBV11-2 to TRBJ1-1; D is uncertain. With 0 bases removed from V and 6 bases from J, the gap between germline ends came to 11 bases. From germline, CDR1 is SGHAT and CDR2 FQNNGV. The CDR3 runs to 14 residues. CDR3 loop: CASSLDFGWPEAFF. The CDR3 bases are TGTGCCAGCAGCTTAGATTTCGGGTGGCCTGAAGCTTTCTTT.

The rearrangement uses TRBV6-5 and TRBJ1-6, with 8 positions matching TRBD1. The V segment lost 5 bases and the J segment 7 bases; nucleotides outside the gene matches: 1. This CDR3 has 13 residues. In germline, CDR1 is MNHEY, CDR2 SVGAGI. The CDR3 DNA reads as TGTGCCAGCAGTGACAGGGGAAATTCACCCCTCCACTTT. The encoded protein is CASSDRGNSPLHF.

The rearrangement uses TRBV7-8 and TRBJ1-5; tentative D call: TRBD1 (6 bases). The length of the CDR3 is 16 residues. Trimming took 5 bases from V and 6 from J, leaving 20 bases between them. Per germline, CDR1 SGHVS and CDR2 FQNEAQ. The CDR3 nucleotides read TGTGCCAGCAGCCCCCCCACACAGGGTTCAGGTCAGCCCCAGCATTTT. As protein: CASSPPTQGSGQPQHF.

This clone was recorded a few times. This sequence joins TRBV6-1 and TRBJ2-1; TRBD2 aligns across 9 bases. The CDR3 is made up of 15 amino acids. The V and J ends lost 6 bases and 7 bases, in that order; junction bases with no gene match: 10. CDR1 and CDR2 (germline): MNHNS, SASEGT. CDR3 amino acids: CASRTAGGPMNEQFF. The CDR3 coding sequence is TGTGCCAGCAGGACGGCGGGGGGGCCTATGAATGAGCAGTTCTTC.

The V and J genes are TRBV6-4 and TRBJ1-5; 7 bases line up with TRBD1. Germline CDR1 is MRHNA and CDR2 is SNTAGT. The CDR3 covers 14 residues. V lost 10 bases and J lost 0; bases outside the gene matches: 6. The CDR3 DNA is TGTGCCAACGGGACAGATCATAGCAATCAGCCCCAGCATTTT. It encodes CANGTDHSNQPQHF.

This rearrangement joins TRBV5-1 to TRBJ1-4, with TRBD1 as a possible D gene (6 bases). CDR1 and CDR2 from the germline V gene are SGHRS and YFSETQ. This CDR3 is built from 12 residues. V was clipped by 4 bases and J by 7 bases, with 8 bases between them. The CDR3 reads CASSRTAEKLFF. The DNA for the CDR3 is TGCGCCAGCAGCAGGACAGCTGAAAAACTGTTTTTT. The full variable domain, rest sourced from reference TRBV5-1 and TRBJ1-4, is KAGVTQTPRYLIKTRGQQVTLSCSPISGHRSVSWYQQTPGQGLQFLFEYFSETQRNKGNFPGRFSGRQFSNSRSEMNVSTLELGDSALYLCASSRTAEKLFFGSGTQLSVL.

CDR3: CASRRGTGNTGELFF. Written as DNA, the CDR3 is TGTGCCAGCAGAAGGGGGACAGGGAACACCGGGGAGCTGTTTTTT. V and J are TRBV6-5 and TRBJ2-2; TRBD1 agrees at 8 bases. J lost 1 base, V lost 6 bases, and 4 bases had no gene match. The CDR3 sequence is 15 residues long. Germline values: CDR1 MNHEY, CDR2 SVGAGI.

The sample holds a few counts of this clone. One end of the junction fails to match germline, which may point to a read error. The chain is built from TRBV6-5 and TRBJ1-1; D ambiguous. The CDR3 is made up of 15 amino acids. The V gene's germline CDR1 is MNHEY and CDR2 SVGAGI. The CDR3 region is CASSYSTASRTAAFF. CDR3 DNA: TGTGCCAGCAGTTACTCGACTGCTTCCCGTACTGCAGCTTTCTTT.

The genes are TRBV28 and TRBJ1-4, with D perhaps matching TRBD1 (6 bases). Germline V lookup: CDR1 MDHEN, CDR2 SYDVKM. The length of the CDR3 is 13 residues. Trimming stripped 10 bases from V and 6 bases from J, with 15 bases between. CDR3 region: CATGKTGYEKLFF. CDR3 DNA: TGTGCCACCGGCAAAACAGGGTATGAAAAACTGTTTTTT.

The rearrangement links TRBV4-3 to TRBJ2-5; D is perhaps TRBD2 (6 bases). CDR3 length: 12 amino acids. From germline, CDR1 is LGHNA and CDR2 YSLEER. Deletions cut 10 bases from V and 4 bases from J, with 13 bases between. CDR3 region: CATQDGGETQYF. The CDR3 DNA reads as TGCGCCACCCAGGACGGGGGAGAGACCCAGTACTTC.

The gene calls are TRBV5-6 and TRBJ2-7, with D unresolved. Trimming took 4 bases from V and 9 from J, leaving 20 bases between them. Germline assignment: CDR1 SGHDT and CDR2 YYEEEE. CDR3 length: 14 amino acids. This CDR3 is CASSMTYSAIAQYF. The CDR3 DNA sequence: TGTGCCAGCAGCATGACATATTCAGCTATCGCGCAGTACTTC.

The chain joins TRBV5-1 to TRBJ2-7; 11 nucleotides match TRBD2. CDR3 length equals 16 residues. The junction had 8 bases not matched to a gene; V was cut back by 2 bases and J by 4 bases. Germline V gives CDR1 SGHRS, CDR2 YFSETQ. CDR3 DNA: TGCGCCAGCAGCTTCACTCCTAGCGGGGGGCTTTACGAGCAGTACTTC. As protein: CASSFTPSGGLYEQYF.

The chain recombines TRBV4-2 with TRBJ1-6; D call uncertain. CDR3 length: 16 amino acids. V was cut by 1 base and J by 9 bases, with 16 bases left in between. Germline V gene sequence: CDR1 LGHNA, CDR2 YNFKEQ. CDR3 in amino acids: CASSQVPDRRSSPLHF. CDR3 in DNA: TGTGCCAGCAGCCAAGTGCCCGATCGTCGGAGTTCACCCCTCCACTTT.

As regards this clone: A junction boundary mismatches the germline segment, possibly from a read error. Additional DNA sequences in this sample encode the identical CDR3. This chain uses TRBV7-2 with TRBJ1-6; the match to TRBD1 covers 7 bases. CDR1 is SGHTA, CDR2 FQGNSA, per germline. The length of the CDR3 is 14 residues. CDR3 in amino acids: CASQQGQYNSPLHF. As DNA, the CDR3 is TGTGCCAGCCAACAGGGACAGTATAATTCGCCCCTCCACTTT.

The CDR3 sequence: CASSFTANYGYTF. The CDR3 region has the DNA TGCGCCAGCAGCTTTACTGCTAACTATGGCTACACCTTC. This chain connects TRBV5-1 to TRBJ1-2; D ambiguous. The CDR3 totals 13 residues. In germline, CDR1 is SGHRS, CDR2 YFSETQ. V lost 2 bases and J lost 0, with 5 bases in between.

This chain links TRBV2 with TRBJ1-5, with D unclear. This CDR3 contains 13 residues. Between the trimmed V and J ends, which lost 4 bases and 6 bases, there was a span of 10 bases. Germline V CDR1 and CDR2: SNHLY, FYNNEI. The CDR3 nucleotides read TGTGCCAGCAGTGTCCGGGATGGTCAGCCCCAGCATTTT. Protein sequence: CASSVRDGQPQHF.

Written as DNA, the CDR3 is TGCAGCGTGAGGGTTGTGGGGAGAGGCACCGGGGAGCTGTTTTTT. It yields the protein CSVRVVGRGTGELFF. The rearrangement links TRBV29-1 to TRBJ2-2, with D tentatively TRBD2 (5 bases). V gave up 6 bases and J gave up 4 bases, with 18 bases separating them. Germline V gene data show CDR1 as SQVTM and CDR2 as ANQGSEA. This CDR3 is built from 15 residues.

With regard to this clone: Within the sample, other DNA sequences also encode this same CDR3. The chain carries TRBV6-5 and TRBJ1-6; D possibly corresponds to TRBD1 (5 bases). The V end lost 5 bases, the J end lost 7 bases, and 12 bases lay between the germline ends. CDR3 size: 14 residues. The germline V gene has CDR1 MNHEY and CDR2 SVGAGI. The CDR3 DNA is TGTGCCAGCAGTCGATCCGGGGGAAATTCACCCCTCCACTTT. Translating gives CASSRSGGNSPLHF.